These T cell receptor beta chains were read from a single sample in a study of blood T cell repertoires in COVID-19. Sequencing was performed with immunoSEQ multiplex PCR; in TCRdb, only in-frame clones are kept and a portion is missing. The repertoire holds about 200,000 clones, with about 88% as singletons. The sequenced sample consisted of peripheral blood. The receptors originated from a woman older than 75 with acute or convalescent COVID-19. The CDR3 runs from the conserved cysteine through the conserved F or W. A D gene is named only where the DNA matches it firmly. Not all rows give a size; the values are once, few, many and, for expanded clones, a class.

j_gene: TRBJ2-3
abundance: -
d_gene: TRBD2
v_gene: TRBV27
CDR3aa: CASSLREGHTDTQYF
CDR3nt: TGTGCCAGCAGTTTGCGGGAGGGGCACACAGATACGCAGTATTTT

j_gene: TRBJ1-3
abundance: -
d_gene: -
v_gene: TRBV3-1/TRBV3-2
CDR3aa: CASSHLLGNTIYF
CDR3nt: TGTGCCAGCAGCCATCTACTCGGAAACACCATATATTTT

j_gene: TRBJ2-3
abundance: -
d_gene: TRBD2
v_gene: TRBV30
CDR3aa: CAWGLDLAEADTQYF
CDR3nt: TGTGCCTGGGGATTAGACCTAGCGGAGGCAGATACGCAGTATTTT

j_gene: TRBJ1-1
abundance: -
d_gene: TRBD1
v_gene: TRBV28
CDR3aa: CASSLLQGWVGAFF
CDR3nt: TGTGCCAGCAGTTTACTACAGGGGTGGGTGGGTGCTTTCTTT

j_gene: TRBJ1-1
abundance: -
d_gene: TRBD1
v_gene: TRBV28
CDR3aa: CASTLTGVTRMNTEAFF
CDR3nt: TGTGCCAGCACTTTGACAGGGGTCACGAGGATGAACACTGAAGCTTTCTTT

j_gene: TRBJ2-3
abundance: -
d_gene: -
v_gene: TRBV3-1/TRBV3-2
CDR3aa: CASSQKFTGSSSTDTQYF
CDR3nt: TGTGCCAGCAGCCAAAAGTTCACCGGGAGTTCTAGCACAGATACGCAGTATTTT

j_gene: TRBJ1-2
abundance: -
d_gene: -
v_gene: TRBV6-5
CDR3aa: CASSYEGEDYGYTF
CDR3nt: TGTGCCAGCAGTTACGAAGGGGAGGACTATGGCTACACCTTC

j_gene: TRBJ2-2
abundance: -
d_gene: -
v_gene: TRBV18
CDR3aa: CASSPRAGSARNTGELFF
CDR3nt: TGTGCCAGCTCACCAAGGGCAGGGTCCGCGCGGAACACCGGGGAGCTGTTTTTT

j_gene: TRBJ2-3
abundance: -
d_gene: TRBD1
v_gene: TRBV4-1
CDR3aa: CASSQDYRGDTQYF
CDR3nt: TGCGCCAGCAGCCAAGACTACAGGGGAGATACGCAGTATTTT

j_gene: TRBJ1-1
abundance: -
d_gene: -
v_gene: TRBV7-9
CDR3aa: CASRQGANTEAFF
CDR3nt: TGTGCCAGCAGACAAGGGGCGAACACTGAAGCTTTCTTT

j_gene: TRBJ2-1
abundance: -
d_gene: TRBD2
v_gene: TRBV7-2
CDR3aa: CASSWTSGGGYEQFF
CDR3nt: TGTGCCAGCAGCTGGACTAGCGGAGGGGGGTATGAGCAGTTCTTC

j_gene: TRBJ2-1
abundance: -
d_gene: TRBD2
v_gene: TRBV10-1
CDR3aa: CASNGLAGSHEQFF
CDR3nt: TGCGCCAGCAACGGGCTAGCGGGATCCCATGAGCAGTTCTTC

j_gene: TRBJ2-5
abundance: -
d_gene: -
v_gene: TRBV5-3
CDR3aa: CARSRDREALETQYF
CDR3nt: TGTGCCAGAAGCCGAGACAGGGAGGCGTTAGAGACCCAGTACTTC

j_gene: TRBJ2-7
abundance: once
d_gene: TRBD2
v_gene: TRBV4-2
CDR3aa: CASSQVVAGDGHEQYF
CDR3nt: TGTGCCAGCAGCCAAGTGGTCGCGGGAGATGGCCACGAGCAGTACTTC

j_gene: TRBJ2-7
abundance: -
d_gene: TRBD1
v_gene: TRBV7-3
CDR3aa: CASSAGGGYEQYF
CDR3nt: TGTGCCAGCTCAGCAGGGGGCGGGTACGAGCAGTACTTC

j_gene: TRBJ2-5
abundance: -
d_gene: -
v_gene: TRBV4-3
CDR3aa: CASSQVPQGWETQYF
CDR3nt: TGCGCCAGCAGCCAAGTACCTCAGGGGTGGGAGACCCAGTACTTC

j_gene: TRBJ1-3
abundance: -
d_gene: TRBD1
v_gene: TRBV6-5
CDR3aa: CASKTGHSGNTIYF
CDR3nt: TGTGCCAGCAAGACAGGGCACTCTGGAAACACCATATATTTT

j_gene: TRBJ2-7
abundance: -
d_gene: -
v_gene: TRBV7-2
CDR3aa: CASSLEPGFEQYF
CDR3nt: TGTGCCAGCAGCTTAGAGCCGGGGTTCGAGCAGTACTTC

j_gene: TRBJ2-3
abundance: -
d_gene: -
v_gene: TRBV29-1
CDR3aa: CSVEGHSGPEDTQYF
CDR3nt: TGCAGCGTTGAGGGGCATAGCGGCCCAGAGGATACGCAGTATTTT

j_gene: TRBJ1-2
abundance: once
d_gene: -
v_gene: TRBV6-4
CDR3aa: CASSDPEDGYTF
CDR3nt: TGTGCCAGCAGTGATCCGGAGGATGGCTACACCTTC

j_gene: TRBJ2-7
abundance: -
d_gene: TRBD1
v_gene: TRBV7-2
CDR3aa: CASSWGTGGYEQYF
CDR3nt: TGTGCCAGCAGCTGGGGGACAGGGGGCTACGAGCAGTACTTC

j_gene: TRBJ2-3
abundance: -
d_gene: -
v_gene: TRBV10-3
CDR3aa: CAISGGLAGTDTQYF
CDR3nt: TGTGCCATCAGTGGAGGGTTAGCGGGCACAGATACGCAGTATTTT

j_gene: TRBJ1-4
abundance: -
d_gene: TRBD1
v_gene: TRBV11-2
CDR3aa: CASSILGQGNEKLFF
CDR3nt: TGTGCCAGCAGCATCCTGGGACAGGGTAATGAAAAACTGTTTTTT

j_gene: TRBJ1-3
abundance: -
d_gene: -
v_gene: TRBV4-3
CDR3aa: CASSQDLGAGNTIYF
CDR3nt: TGCGCCAGCAGCCAAGATTTAGGGGCTGGAAACACCATATATTTT

j_gene: TRBJ2-1
abundance: -
d_gene: TRBD2
v_gene: TRBV7-8
CDR3aa: CASSPGLAGGLGNEQFF
CDR3nt: TGTGCCAGCAGCCCAGGACTAGCGGGAGGGTTGGGCAATGAGCAGTTCTTC

j_gene: TRBJ1-2
abundance: -
d_gene: -
v_gene: TRBV11-2
CDR3aa: CASSLWDGSYGYTF
CDR3nt: TGTGCCAGCAGCTTATGGGACGGGAGCTATGGCTACACCTTC

j_gene: TRBJ1-2
abundance: once
d_gene: TRBD1
v_gene: TRBV9
CDR3aa: CASSPGQGGFYGYTF
CDR3nt: TGTGCCAGCAGCCCCGGACAGGGGGGTTTTTATGGCTACACCTTC

j_gene: TRBJ2-1
abundance: -
d_gene: -
v_gene: TRBV7-8
CDR3aa: CASSSIGSIFFRTYNEQFF
CDR3nt: TGTGCCAGCAGCTCCATCGGGTCCATTTTTTTTCGAACCTACAATGAGCAGTTCTTC

j_gene: TRBJ2-3
abundance: -
d_gene: TRBD2
v_gene: TRBV29-1
CDR3aa: CSVVREGGDTQYF
CDR3nt: TGCAGCGTTGTGCGGGAGGGAGGGGATACGCAGTATTTT